The 30 T cell receptor beta chains in this list originate from one sample, sequenced in a study of identical twins. Via MiXCR, TCRdb re-called the 5' RACE reads, giving one row per CDR3 protein. The table includes around 570,000 distinct CDR3 sequences, roughly 9.5% detected once. The sample also formed part of further work on yellow fever vaccine responses in identical twins.

Material for sequencing was PBMCs. These TCRs come from a young woman in good health.

Many counts were recorded for this clonotype. This sequence joins TRBV20-1 and TRBJ2-1, with D perhaps TRBD2 (6 bases). Trimming cost V 3 bases and J 12 bases, with 15 bases left between them. The CDR3 length is 12 residues. CDR1 and CDR2 from the germline V gene are DFQATT and SNEGSKA (reference sequence). The CDR3 here is CSASWRAHSQFF. CDR3 coding DNA: TGCAGTGCTAGCTGGAGGGCCCACTCGCAGTTCTTC.

The sample holds many counts of this clonotype. The chain uses TRBV9 and TRBJ1-2; 10 positions match TRBD1. Germline CDR1 reads SGDLS; CDR2 reads YYNGEE. There are 15 residues in the CDR3. V lost 0 bases to trimming and J lost 2 bases; unmatched junction nucleotides: 1. CDR3 amino acids: CASSVATGGNYGYTF. The CDR3 coding sequence is TGTGCCAGCAGCGTAGCGACAGGGGGCAACTATGGCTACACCTTC. Filled out from reference TRBV9 and TRBJ1-2, the complete variable domain reads DSGVTQTPKHLITATGQRVTLRCSPRSGDLSVYWYQQSLDQGLQFLIQYYNGEERAKGNILERFSAQQFPDLHSELNLSSLELGDSALYFCASSVATGGNYGYTFGSGTRLTVV.

A note on this clonotype: A read error is likely, as this CDR3 ends without the conserved phenylalanine or tryptophan. No DNA is shown, since the ends of the CDR3 on it are uncertain; the CDR3 is the one TCRdb lists. The chain links TRBV6-2 or TRBV6-3 to TRBJ1-2; the table's D call, TRBD1, was not checked against the DNA. The CDR3 is made up of 13 amino acids, end residues included. Germline V gene data show CDR1 as MNHEY and CDR2 as SVGEGT. Here the CDR3 reads CASRTNGQEKMIG.

This clonotype was detected only a few times. The chain has TRBV7-2 and TRBJ2-7, with 8 nucleotides matching TRBD2. The CDR3 length is 14 residues. CDR1 is SGHTA and CDR2 is FQGNSA in the germline V gene. After removal of 4 bases from V and 1 base from J, the junction contained 3 bases not matched to a gene. The CDR3 coding sequence is TGTGCCAGCAGCTCACTAGCGGATTCCTACGAGCAGTACTTC. Protein: CASSSLADSYEQYF.

This clonotype appeared a single time. The rearrangement uses TRBV29-1 and TRBJ2-3, with D hard to call. V lost 7 bases and J 2 bases, leaving 10 bases between the germline ends. Germline V gene lookup returns CDR1 SQVTM and CDR2 ANQGSEA. This CDR3 is 12 amino acids long. The CDR3 spells CSDAKFTDTQYF. The DNA for the CDR3 is TGCAGCGACGCCAAATTCACAGATACGCAGTATTTT.

This clonotype appeared many times. The genes are TRBV20-1 and TRBJ2-5, with 11 bases aligning to TRBD2. The CDR3 extends over 14 amino acids. The V gene's germline CDR1 is DFQATT and CDR2 SNEGSKA (reference sequence). Trimming at V came to 6 bases and at J to 2 bases, leaving 5 bases not matched to a gene. The CDR3 DNA reads as TGCAGTGCGCCGACTAGCGGGAAACAAGAGACCCAGTACTTC. Translation gives CSAPTSGKQETQYF.

This clonotype has only a few counts. The chain recombines TRBV5-1 with TRBJ2-7, with TRBD1 matching 8 bases. CDR3 length: 14 residues. With V trimmed by 4 bases and J by 3 bases, 6 bases remained unmatched. Germline V CDR1 and CDR2: SGHRS, YFSETQ. CDR3 nucleotides: TGCGCCAGCAGCGGGGGACAGGACCTCTACGAGCAGTACTTC. Its protein is CASSGGQDLYEQYF.

The rearrangement uses TRBV6-5 and TRBJ2-3; TRBD2 matches 9 bases. Germline CDR1 MNHEY, CDR2 SVGAGI. This CDR3 comprises 16 residues. J was trimmed by 1 base and V by 3 bases; bases with no gene match: 5. The CDR3 is CASSYWRGGGTDTQYF. The CDR3 DNA follows: TGTGCCAGCAGTTATTGGCGGGGGGGCGGCACAGATACGCAGTATTTT.

V and J are TRBV5-1 and TRBJ1-3, with TRBD1 matching over 7 bases. Germline CDR1 and CDR2: SGHRS and YFSETQ. V trimming: 0 bases; J trimming: 3 bases; junction bases outside the gene matches: 3. The CDR3 is 15 amino acids. The CDR3 nucleotides are TGCGCCAGCAGCTTGGCAGGGGGGTATGGAAACACCATATATTTT. It translates to CASSLAGGYGNTIYF.

This clonotype was counted ten times or more. This chain uses TRBV11-1 with TRBJ2-7; 12 nucleotides agree with TRBD2. The V gene end was trimmed by 5 bases and the J gene end by 0 bases; junction bases not matched to a gene: 14. Germline V gene data show CDR1 as SGHAT and CDR2 as FQDESV (reference sequence). The CDR3 is made up of 19 amino acids. The CDR3 DNA is TGTGCCAGCAGCCCCCGTGTAGGACTAGCGGGACCAAGCTCCTACGAGCAGTACTTC. Amino acid sequence: CASSPRVGLAGPSSYEQYF. Full variable domain (remainder filled in from reference TRBV11-1 and TRBJ2-7): EAEVAQSPRYKITEKSQAVAFWCDPISGHATLYWYRQILGQGPELLVQFQDESVVDDSQLPKDRFSAERLKGVDSTLKIQPAELGDSAMYLCASSPRVGLAGPSSYEQYFGPGTRLTVT.

This clonotype was counted between two and nine times. This sequence joins TRBV9 and TRBJ2-3; either TRBD1 or TRBD2 may fit D (5 bases each). Trimming took 0 bases from V and 5 from J, leaving 19 bases between them. This CDR3 has 17 residues. The V gene's germline CDR1 is SGDLS and CDR2 YYNGEE. DNA for the CDR3: TGTGCCAGCAGCGTAGTGAAGACGGGGCCAAGGAAAGATACGCAGTATTTT. This translates into CASSVVKTGPRKDTQYF.

The V gene is TRBV6-2 or TRBV6-3, the J gene TRBJ1-5; unclear D gene. This CDR3 spans 18 amino acids. The germline V gene encodes CDR1 MNHEY and CDR2 SVGEGT. Trimming left V 5 bases short and J 9 bases short, with 29 bases between. CDR3 residues: CASSEVRPGSLPFRPQHF. CDR3 coding DNA: TGTGCCAGCAGTGAGGTTCGGCCGGGCTCTTTACCCTTCAGGCCCCAGCATTTT.

This clonotype appeared a few times. J is TRBJ2-7 and V is TRBV6-2 or TRBV6-3, with no clear D. The germline V gene has CDR1 MNHEY and CDR2 SVGEGT. V lost 4 bases and J lost 3, with 16 bases in between. The CDR3 sequence is 15 residues long. In nucleotides, the CDR3 is TGTGCCAGCAGTTCCCTCCGGAATCGGTACTACGAGCAGTACTTC. It translates to CASSSLRNRYYEQYF.

The table lists this clonotype with many counts. The chain recombines TRBV10-2 with TRBJ2-7, with TRBD2 matching over 13 bases. Trimming took 3 bases from V and 5 from J; bases not matched to a gene: 7. Germline lookup yields CDR1 WSHSY and CDR2 SAAADI. The CDR3 spans 16 residues. CDR3 DNA: TGCGCCAGCAGTGATGTGGCCGGACTAGCGGGAGACGAGCAGTACTTC. This codes for CASSDVAGLAGDEQYF.

The chain joins TRBV28 to TRBJ2-7; D gene uncertain. This CDR3 has 15 amino acids. The germline V gene encodes CDR1 MDHEN and CDR2 SYDVKM. Trimming stripped 1 base from V and 3 bases from J, with 13 bases between. This CDR3 reads CASSLSVGSSYEQYF. The CDR3 coding sequence is TGTGCCAGCAGTTTATCGGTCGGATCCAGCTACGAGCAGTACTTC.

Ten or more counts support this clonotype. The chain links TRBV5-1 to TRBJ2-1, with D perhaps matching TRBD1 (7 bases). This CDR3 region has 15 residues. V was pared by 1 base and J by 7 bases, with 15 bases between. The V gene's germline CDR1 is SGHRS and CDR2 YFSETQ. The CDR3 nucleotides read TGCGCCAGCAGCTTGACAGGGGAGGTGTTTAATGAGCAGTTCTTC. It translates to CASSLTGEVFNEQFF.

This clonotype was recorded only once. The chain carries TRBV7-6 and TRBJ2-7; 7 nucleotides align to TRBD2. The V and J ends lost 7 bases and 0 bases, in that order; junction bases with no gene match: 9. The CDR3 runs 15 residues. Germline CDR1 reads SGHVS; CDR2 reads FNYEAQ. CDR3 loop: CASNPLSGVSYEQYF. The DNA for the CDR3 is TGTGCCAGCAACCCATTGAGCGGGGTCTCCTACGAGCAGTACTTC.

The CDR3 DNA sequence: TGCGCCAGCATGCGGACAGACCTCTCTACCGAGCAGTACTTC. This codes for CASMRTDLSTEQYF. This rearrangement joins TRBV5-1 to TRBJ2-7; tentative D call: TRBD1 (6 bases). Germline loops: CDR1 SGHRS, CDR2 YFSETQ. Trimming took 6 bases from V and 6 from J, leaving 19 bases between them. This CDR3 contains 14 residues.

This clonotype was counted a few times. V and J are TRBV6-1 and TRBJ2-7, with 8 bases aligning to TRBD1. This CDR3 region has 14 residues. In germline, CDR1 is MNHNS, CDR2 SASEGT. V was clipped by 5 bases and J by 2 bases; unmatched bases: 5. CDR3 in DNA: TGTGCCAGCAGTACATACAGGGGGGCCTACGAGCAGTACTTC. Translated, it gives CASSTYRGAYEQYF.

This clonotype was seen only a few times. This chain uses TRBV3-1 with TRBJ1-1; D unresolved. CDR3 length: 16 residues. Trimming took off 1 base at V and 1 base at J, with 13 bases between the two ends. CDR1 and CDR2 (germline): LGHDT, YNNKEL (reference sequence). CDR3 region: CASSQGLGSQNTEAFF. The CDR3 nucleotides read TGTGCCAGCAGCCAAGGTCTTGGGTCACAGAACACTGAAGCTTTCTTT.

The gene calls are TRBV4-3 and TRBJ2-1; the D is unclear. CDR1 is LGHNA, CDR2 YSLEER, per germline. CDR3 size: 13 residues. Trimming took 8 bases from V and 9 from J, leaving 17 bases between them. The DNA of the CDR3 is TGCGCCAGCGGGCAAGATCTGGGTATTGAGCAGTTCTTC. Translated, it gives CASGQDLGIEQFF.

In its sample, this clonotype was seen a few times. The chain joins TRBV9 to TRBJ2-7; D perhaps matches TRBD2 (5 bases). CDR1 is SGDLS and CDR2 is YYNGEE in the germline V gene. The CDR3 length is 15 residues. V lost 0 bases and J lost 2, with 12 bases in between. The CDR3 sequence is CASSVGVVGAYEQYF. For the CDR3, the DNA is TGTGCCAGCAGCGTAGGCGTCGTGGGAGCCTACGAGCAGTACTTC.

For this clonotype: This may come from a read error, since a much larger clone is one base off. This chain's CDR3 is CASGSSDSYEQYF. The CDR3 DNA reads as TGTGCCAGCGGATCTAGCGACTCCTACGAGCAGTACTTC. This chain connects TRBV6-6 to TRBJ2-7, with D perhaps matching TRBD2 (6 bases). The CDR3 contains 13 residues. Deletions cut 8 bases from V and 0 bases from J, with 11 bases between. Germline lookup yields CDR1 MNHNY and CDR2 SVGAGI (reference sequence).

The chain is built from TRBV28 and TRBJ2-5; no clear D gene. The CDR3 has 13 residues. Trimming stripped 0 bases from V and 0 bases from J, with 2 bases between. Germline values: CDR1 MDHEN, CDR2 SYDVKM. CDR3 sequence: CASSLWDQETQYF. CDR3 nucleotide sequence: TGTGCCAGCAGTTTATGGGACCAAGAGACCCAGTACTTC.

CDR3: CSAEIPPWYEQYF. The CDR3 DNA reads as TGCAGCGCTGAGATCCCTCCATGGTACGAGCAGTACTTC. The chain couples TRBV29-1 to TRBJ2-7; D ambiguous. The CDR3 sequence is 13 residues long. Germline CDR1 SQVTM, CDR2 ANQGSEA. V was trimmed by 7 bases and J by 4 bases, leaving 17 bases between them.

There are many counts of this clonotype. This chain uses TRBV12-3 or TRBV12-4 with TRBJ2-3; TRBD1 matches 7 bases. This CDR3 has 12 amino acids. J was trimmed by 6 bases and V by 6 bases; bases with no gene match: 3. CDR3 region: CASSLQGDTQYF. The CDR3 DNA is TGTGCCAGCAGCTTACAGGGGGATACGCAGTATTTT.

This chain links TRBV27 with TRBJ2-5, with 9 bases that match TRBD2. CDR3 length: 14 residues. The germline V gene encodes CDR1 MNHEY and CDR2 SMNVEV (reference sequence). Trimming took 6 bases from V and 4 from J; bases not matched to a gene: 6. CDR3 sequence: CASRGLTSGETQYF. The CDR3 DNA reads as TGTGCCAGCAGAGGTCTGACTAGCGGAGAGACCCAGTACTTC.

The chain couples TRBV7-9 to TRBJ2-3; perhaps D is TRBD1 or TRBD2 (5 bases each). Germline CDR1 is SEHNR and CDR2 is FQNEAQ (reference sequence). This CDR3 spans 13 amino acids. Trimming took 5 bases from V and 10 from J, leaving 16 bases between them. CDR3 coding DNA: TGTGCCAGCAGCCAGGGACGAATGGAACCGCAGTATTTT. Protein sequence: CASSQGRMEPQYF. Full variable domain (missing parts from reference TRBV7-9 and TRBJ2-3): DTGVSQNPRHKITKRGQNVTFRCDPISEHNRLYWYRQTLGQGPEFLTYFQNEAQLEKSRLLSDRFSAERPKGSFSTLEIQRTEQGDSAMYLCASSQGRMEPQYFGPGTRLTVL.

The rearrangement joins TRBV6-1 to TRBJ2-7; 10 bases agree with TRBD2. The J segment lost 2 bases and the V segment lost 6 bases, leaving 7 bases of the junction unmatched. There are 15 residues in the CDR3. CDR1 is MNHNS and CDR2 is SASEGT in the germline V gene. The CDR3 DNA follows: TGTGCCAGCAGGACCGCTAGCGGGAGCACCTACGAGCAGTACTTC. This sequence encodes CASRTASGSTYEQYF.

The rearrangement links TRBV5-1 to TRBJ2-5; D possibly corresponds to TRBD2 (7 bases). There are 17 residues in the CDR3. Per the germline V gene, CDR1 is SGHRS and CDR2 is YFSETQ. V shed 1 base and J shed 1 base, with 17 bases lying between them. The CDR3 sequence is CASSLSGRGGAQETQYF. DNA of the CDR3: TGCGCCAGCAGCTTGTCAGGTCGTGGGGGGGCCCAAGAGACCCAGTACTTC.